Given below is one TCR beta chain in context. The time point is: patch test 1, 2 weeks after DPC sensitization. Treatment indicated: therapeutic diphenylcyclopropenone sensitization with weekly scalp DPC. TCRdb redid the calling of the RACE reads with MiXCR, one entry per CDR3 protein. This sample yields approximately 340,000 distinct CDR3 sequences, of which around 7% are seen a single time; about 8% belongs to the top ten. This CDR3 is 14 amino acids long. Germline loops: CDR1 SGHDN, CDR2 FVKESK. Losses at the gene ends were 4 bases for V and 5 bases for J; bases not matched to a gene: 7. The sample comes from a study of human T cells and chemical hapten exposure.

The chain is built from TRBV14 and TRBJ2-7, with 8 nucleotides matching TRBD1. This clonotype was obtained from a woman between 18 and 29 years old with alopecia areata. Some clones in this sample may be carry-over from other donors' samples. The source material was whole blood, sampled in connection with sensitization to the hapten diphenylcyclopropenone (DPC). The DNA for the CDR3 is TGTGCCAGCAGCCGATCAGGGGGCTGGGACGAGCAGTACTTC. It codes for CASSRSGGWDEQYF.